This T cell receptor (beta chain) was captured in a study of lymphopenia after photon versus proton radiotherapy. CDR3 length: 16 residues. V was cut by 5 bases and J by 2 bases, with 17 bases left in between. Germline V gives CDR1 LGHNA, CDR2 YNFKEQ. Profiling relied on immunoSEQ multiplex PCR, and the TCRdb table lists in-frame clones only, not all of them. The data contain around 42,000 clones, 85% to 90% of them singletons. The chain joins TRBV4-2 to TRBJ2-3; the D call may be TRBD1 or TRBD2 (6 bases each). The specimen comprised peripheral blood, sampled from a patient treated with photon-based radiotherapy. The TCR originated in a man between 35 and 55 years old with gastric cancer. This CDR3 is CASSALLRGPTDTQYF. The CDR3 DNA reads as TGTGCCAGCAGCGCGCTTTTACGGGGGCCCACAGATACGCAGTATTTT.